A single sample gave rise to the 9 T cell receptor beta chains below, sequenced in a study of shared clonotypes between healthy human individuals (dated by TCRdb to between 2020 and 2021). Receptor libraries were prepared by the immunoSEQ multiplex PCR assay. Drawn from immuneACCESS, this table holds only the in-frame rearrangements with V and J called that TCRdb kept. Clones are partly lost; checked studies trace under half to an unresolved V gene and leave the rest unexplained. Counted in this sample were over a million clones; about four fifths of them appeared once. Around 0.61% of the sample comes from the top ten. What was sequenced was memory CD4+ T cells from PBMCs. The sample's cell subset or site label, decoded: CD45RA-negative fraction. These receptors all stem from a man aged 18 to 35 in good health. Some clones in this sample may be carry-over from other donors' samples.

The V gene is TRBV6-5, the J gene TRBJ2-1; 9 bases fit TRBD2. Germline CDR1 is MNHEY and CDR2 is SVGAGI. Trimming at V came to 2 bases and at J to 1 base, leaving 3 bases not matched to a gene. The CDR3 length is 16 residues. The CDR3 loop is CASSYLSGSSYNEQFF. DNA for the CDR3: TGTGCCAGCAGTTACCTTAGCGGGAGTTCCTACAATGAGCAGTTCTTC.

The table lists this clone with a few counts. The chain links TRBV4-1 to TRBJ2-3; 9 bases agree with TRBD1. V gave up 3 bases and J gave up 10 bases; unmatched junction bases: 8. This CDR3 has 14 residues. Germline V gene data show CDR1 as MGHRA and CDR2 as YSYEKL. The CDR3 coding sequence is TGCGCCAGCAGCCACGATGACCGGACAGGGGCGCAGTATTTT. The encoded protein is CASSHDDRTGAQYF.

The chain has TRBV9 and TRBJ2-1; D uncertain. This CDR3 region has 15 residues. The V and J ends lost 0 bases and 2 bases respectively, with 9 bases between them. Germline lookup yields CDR1 SGDLS and CDR2 YYNGEE. CDR3 region: CASSVEGGAYNEQFF. CDR3 bases: TGTGCCAGCAGCGTAGAGGGCGGAGCCTACAATGAGCAGTTCTTC.

The rearrangement links TRBV5-1 to TRBJ2-1, with 11 bases identical to TRBD2. After removal of 2 bases from V and 5 bases from J, the junction contained 6 bases not matched to a gene. CDR1 and CDR2 (germline): SGHRS, YFSETQ. There are 16 residues in the CDR3. CDR3 loop: CASSLNLAGGHNEQFF. CDR3 sequence (DNA): TGCGCCAGCAGCTTAAACCTAGCGGGAGGACACAATGAGCAGTTCTTC.

CDR3 bases: TGTGCCAGCAGCGCCATACAGGGGGCGACTTACGAGCAGTACTTC. Translating gives CASSAIQGATYEQYF. V gene TRBV7-8 combines with J gene TRBJ2-7; 9 bases are a match to TRBD1. V gave up 5 bases and J gave up 4 bases; unmatched junction bases: 9. Germline V CDR1 and CDR2: SGHVS, FQNEAQ. The length of the CDR3 is 15 residues.

The chain joins TRBV15 to TRBJ1-3; D gene uncertain. The V and J ends lost 0 bases and 3 bases respectively, with 12 bases between them. There are 16 residues in the CDR3. The germline V gene has CDR1 LNHNV and CDR2 YYDKDF (reference sequence). CDR3: CATSRDRAGGGNTIYF. The CDR3 DNA follows: TGTGCCACCAGCAGAGATCGGGCAGGTGGTGGAAACACCATATATTTT.

Note on this clone: One end of the junction is discordant with germline, which a read error may explain. V and J are TRBV28 and TRBJ1-1, with 8 bases lining up with TRBD1. Germline loops: CDR1 MDHEN, CDR2 SYDVKM. This CDR3 has 15 residues. This CDR3 is CASRPGTGSNNEAFF. In DNA, the CDR3 is TGTGCCAGCAGACCAGGGACAGGCTCCAACAATGAAGCTTTCTTT.

This chain links TRBV27 with TRBJ2-1, with D possibly being TRBD1 or TRBD2 (5 bases each). This CDR3 region has 13 residues. From germline, CDR1 is MNHEY and CDR2 SMNVEV (reference sequence). V lost 2 bases and J lost 6, with 8 bases in between. CDR3 sequence (DNA): TGTGCCAGCAGTTTAGTGAGGGGCAATGAGCAGTTCTTC. This translates into CASSLVRGNEQFF.

This clone is a singleton in its sample. J is TRBJ2-3 and V is TRBV9, with TRBD2 matching 7 bases. CDR1 SGDLS and CDR2 YYNGEE come from the germline V gene. V was pared by 5 bases and J by 0 bases, with 6 bases of the junction left unmatched. This CDR3 region has 15 residues. CDR3 in DNA: TGTGCCAGCAGTGATAATAGCGGGAGCACAGATACGCAGTATTTT. Its translation: CASSDNSGSTDTQYF.